The source of this T cell receptor beta chain is a study of cytomegalovirus exposure and HLA in healthy donors. This CDR3 is built from 15 residues. Germline V gives CDR1 MRHNA, CDR2 SNTAGT. V lost 4 bases, J lost 3 bases, and 13 bases lay in between. Comment on this clone: As yet, its antigen is unknown.

Primers: 60 Vbeta forward and 13 Jbeta reverse. Method: immunoSEQ multiplex PCR; TCRdb's copy keeps in-frame clones and lacks some. The sample carries around 100,000 clones, 60% to 70% recorded once. Study-wide results and limits: For TCR beta chains, V- and J-gene trimming was later linked to a missense DCLRE1C variant.

The sequence came from a woman aged 45-65 years in good health and CMV-seronegative. The chain joins TRBV6-4 to TRBJ1-5; possibly TRBD1 for D (5 bases). Sample: PBMCs. As DNA, the CDR3 is TGTGCCAGCAGTGTAGATAAAGGGGACAATCAGCCCCAGCATTTT. Translated, it gives CASSVDKGDNQPQHF.